This TCR beta chain was captured by sequencing in a study of CD8+CD57+ T cells in acquired aplastic anemia. Study findings and constraints: The study found no significant CD8+ Simpson's diversity difference between patients and controls.

CDR3 and TCR beta VDJ profiling relied on genomic DNA as the template. TCRdb redid the calling of the reads with MiXCR, one entry per CDR3 protein. The sample shows 60,000 to 75,000 distinct CDR3 sequences, over 45% of them seen only once. V shed 8 bases and J shed 1 base, with 17 bases lying between them. Per germline, CDR1 SNHLY and CDR2 FYNNEI. The CDR3 contains 15 residues. Only one count was recorded for this clonotype. Its target is unknown. The chain carries TRBV2 and TRBJ2-5; D not resolved. The sample was sorted CD4+, CD8+, or CD8+CD57+ T cells (not recorded which) from PBMCs. This receptor was obtained from a human donor in good health, serving as a control. As DNA, the CDR3 is TGTGCCAGCGTTGAAGGGCAGCGCCGCCAAGAGACCCAGTACTTC. The encoded protein is CASVEGQRRQETQYF.